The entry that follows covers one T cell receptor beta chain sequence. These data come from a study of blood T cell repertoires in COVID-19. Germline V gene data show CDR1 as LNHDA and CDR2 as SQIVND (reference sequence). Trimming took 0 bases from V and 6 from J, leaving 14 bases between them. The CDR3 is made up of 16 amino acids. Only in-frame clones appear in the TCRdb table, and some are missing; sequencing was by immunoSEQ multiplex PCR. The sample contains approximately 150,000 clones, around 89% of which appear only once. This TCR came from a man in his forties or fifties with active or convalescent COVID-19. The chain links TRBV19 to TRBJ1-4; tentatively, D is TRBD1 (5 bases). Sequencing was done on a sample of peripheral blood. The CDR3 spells CASSIDGETGYEKLFF. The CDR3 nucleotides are TGTGCCAGTAGTATAGATGGGGAAACAGGATATGAAAAACTGTTTTTT.